This T cell receptor (beta chain) was retrieved from a study of identifying expanded T cells in peripheral blood. General observations from the study: Clone count variance between roughly 2-week samples rose with total template count. Differentially abundant clones: 0.95 to 1.5 between replicates, about 17 at roughly 13 days, approximately 19 at four.

The length of the CDR3 is 15 residues. V lost 6 bases and J 2 bases, leaving 14 bases between the germline ends. Per the germline V gene, CDR1 is SEHNR and CDR2 is FQNEAQ (reference sequence). Concerning this clone itself: Its antigen remains unidentified.

This table comes from immunoSEQ multiplex PCR, and its TCRdb copy is limited to in-frame clones, with some not included. This sample has over 85,000 clones; more than 75% occur once, and the top ten carry less than 5%. This TCR derives from a person aged 18 to 70 in good health. Sequencing used blood. V gene TRBV7-9 combines with J gene TRBJ2-1, with D perhaps TRBD2 (6 bases). CDR3 amino acids: CASRTGLSAYNEQFF. CDR3 DNA: TGTGCCAGCAGAACGGGACTCTCCGCCTACAATGAGCAGTTCTTC.